Listed below are T cell receptor beta chains from one sample, sequenced in a study of T cell responses to AZD1222 COVID-19 vaccine. Libraries were prepared by immunoSEQ multiplex PCR; TCRdb keeps only in-frame clonotypes and omits some of them. The sample contains 200,000 to 250,000 clones, about 95% of which appear only once. Sequencing used peripheral blood, obtained 28 days after the second dose of the MenACWY control vaccine. These receptor sequences come from an adult who received the MenACWY meningococcal vaccine as a control. Both conserved end residues are part of each CDR3. A D gene is named only where the DNA matches it firmly. Clone size is stated in some rows and not others, as once, few, many or a class when expanded.

TRBV5-1	NA	NA	TRBJ2-7	CASSLSGEAYEQYF	TGCGCCAGCAGCTTGTCCGGGGAGGCCTACGAGCAGTACTTC
TRBV2	NA	NA	TRBJ1-3	CATPQGSAGNTIYF	TGTGCCACCCCACAGGGAAGCGCTGGAAACACCATATATTTT
TRBV6-5	NA	NA	TRBJ2-2	CASSQTAWELFF	TGTGCCAGCAGTCAAACTGCTTGGGAGCTGTTTTTT
TRBV9	TRBD1	NA	TRBJ2-2	CASEPRGTGWTGELFF	TGTGCCAGCGAACCTAGAGGGACAGGGTGGACCGGGGAGCTGTTTTTT
TRBV23-1	NA	NA	TRBJ1-2	CASTPEASGSGYTF	TGCGCCAGCACCCCGGAGGCCTCCGGAAGCGGCTACACCTTC
TRBV19	TRBD1	NA	TRBJ1-5	CASSLQGNQPQHF	TGTGCCAGTAGTTTACAGGGGAATCAGCCCCAGCATTTT
TRBV6-5	TRBD1	once	TRBJ1-1	CASSRGQGNTEAFF	TGTGCCAGCAGCCGCGGACAGGGGAACACTGAAGCTTTCTTT
TRBV28	NA	NA	TRBJ1-4	CASSRRGGRGEKLFF	TGTGCCAGCTCCAGGCGGGGGGGGCGCGGTGAAAAACTGTTTTTT
TRBV5-4	NA	once	TRBJ2-1	CASRVWGLRYNEQFF	TGTGCCAGCAGGGTCTGGGGGTTGCGCTACAATGAGCAGTTCTTC
TRBV12-3/TRBV12-4	NA	NA	TRBJ2-5	CASSSQETQYF	TGTGCCAGCAGCAGTCAAGAGACCCAGTACTTC
TRBV9	NA	NA	TRBJ2-2	CASSSRYTGELFF	TGTGCCAGCAGCTCAAGATACACCGGGGAGCTGTTTTTT
TRBV27	TRBD1	NA	TRBJ2-7	CASSTYTGGATHEQYF	TGTGCCAGCAGTACCTATACAGGGGGCGCGACCCACGAGCAGTACTTC
TRBV9	TRBD1	NA	TRBJ2-3	CASSTGDRGKADTQYF	TGTGCCAGCAGCACCGGGGACAGGGGGAAGGCAGATACGCAGTATTTT
TRBV5-1	NA	NA	TRBJ2-1	CASSLFLNNEQFF	TGCGCCAGCAGCTTGTTTCTGAACAATGAGCAGTTCTTC
TRBV6-5	NA	NA	TRBJ2-7	CASSLNDEQYF	TGTGCCAGCAGCCTCAACGACGAGCAGTACTTC
TRBV27	TRBD1	once	TRBJ2-2	CASSRGQGYTGELFF	TGTGCCAGCAGCCGGGGACAGGGGTACACCGGGGAGCTGTTTTTT
TRBV28	NA	NA	TRBJ1-5	CASSLGANQPQHF	TGTGCCAGCAGTTTAGGAGCCAATCAGCCCCAGCATTTT
TRBV6-5	NA	NA	TRBJ1-5	CASQGFYSNQPQHF	TGTGCCAGCCAGGGTTTCTATAGCAATCAGCCCCAGCATTTT
TRBV5-1	NA	NA	TRBJ2-3	CASSPEDSSTDTQYF	TGCGCCAGCAGCCCGGAGGACAGTAGCACAGATACGCAGTATTTT
TRBV5-6	NA	NA	TRBJ2-2	CASRLRPTGELFF	TGTGCCAGCCGCCTACGGCCCACCGGGGAGCTGTTTTTT
TRBV9	NA	NA	TRBJ1-1	CASSVAVQGFGTEAFF	TGTGCCAGCAGCGTAGCAGTACAGGGCTTCGGCACTGAAGCTTTCTTT
TRBV9	NA	NA	TRBJ2-7	CASSVDGGTYEQYF	TGTGCCAGCAGCGTAGATGGGGGTACCTACGAGCAGTACTTC
TRBV27	NA	NA	TRBJ2-7	CASSHVGFAYEQYF	TGTGCCAGCAGTCATGTAGGGTTCGCCTACGAGCAGTACTTC
TRBV28	NA	NA	TRBJ1-2	CASSLIGPRDTDYGYTF	TGTGCCAGCAGTTTGATCGGGCCACGGGACACGGACTATGGCTACACCTTC
TRBV28	NA	NA	TRBJ1-1	CASPPLQGFKSTEAFF	TGTGCCAGCCCGCCTTTGCAGGGATTTAAATCCACTGAAGCTTTCTTT
TRBV5-1	NA	NA	TRBJ2-3	CASRGDTQYF	TGCGCCAGCAGGGGAGATACGCAGTATTTT
TRBV25-1	NA	once	TRBJ1-1	CASSEWGGGERAFF	TGTGCCAGCAGTGAATGGGGGGGAGGGGAGAGGGCTTTCTTT
TRBV5-4	TRBD1	NA	TRBJ2-7	CASSLALGQGALDEQYF	TGTGCCAGCAGCTTGGCACTGGGACAGGGGGCGCTGGACGAGCAGTACTTC
TRBV6-1	TRBD2	NA	TRBJ2-5	CASSETSGGQETQYF	TGTGCCAGCAGTGAGACTAGCGGGGGGCAAGAGACCCAGTACTTC
TRBV7-9	TRBD1	NA	TRBJ2-2	CASSSWTGNTGELFF	TGTGCCAGCAGCTCTTGGACAGGGAACACCGGGGAGCTGTTTTTT
TRBV28	TRBD1	NA	TRBJ2-3	CASSFWTGGLTDTQYF	TGTGCCAGCAGTTTTTGGACAGGCGGGTTGACAGATACGCAGTATTTT
TRBV6-5	TRBD1	NA	TRBJ1-1	CASSNLQGALTEAFF	TGTGCCAGCAGTAACCTACAGGGGGCATTGACTGAAGCTTTCTTT
TRBV30	NA	once	TRBJ1-1	CAWGGSTEAFF	TGTGCCTGGGGGGGGAGCACTGAAGCTTTCTTT
TRBV14	NA	NA	TRBJ1-1	CASSPQPGMNTEAFF	TGTGCCAGCAGCCCGCAGCCAGGGATGAACACTGAAGCTTTCTTT
TRBV7-9	TRBD2	NA	TRBJ2-3	CASSSTSGRARDTQYF	TGTGCCAGCAGCTCCACTAGCGGGAGGGCCCGAGATACGCAGTATTTT
TRBV7-9	TRBD2	NA	TRBJ2-1	CASSSTSGGDNEQFF	TGTGCCAGCAGCTCCACTAGCGGGGGTGACAATGAGCAGTTCTTC
TRBV5-1	NA	once	TRBJ1-3	CASSLTPSRGNTIYF	TGCGCCAGCAGCTTGACCCCCTCTAGGGGAAACACCATATATTTT
TRBV28	NA	NA	TRBJ1-2	CASRFIPSGQRRAHGYTF	TGTGCCAGCAGATTTATACCGAGTGGACAGAGGAGGGCCCATGGCTACACCTTC
TRBV28	NA	NA	TRBJ1-1	CASSLSSRTEAFF	TGTGCCAGCAGTTTAAGCTCGCGCACTGAAGCTTTCTTT
TRBV5-1	TRBD1	NA	TRBJ2-7	CASSLERQGAEQYF	TGCGCCAGCAGCTTGGAAAGACAGGGGGCCGAGCAGTACTTC
TRBV24-1	NA	NA	TRBJ1-2	CATSDPRGTGRRIVYGYTF	TGTGCCACCAGTGATCCGCGGGGTACAGGGCGAAGGATAGTCTATGGCTACACCTTC
TRBV10-3	NA	NA	TRBJ2-7	CAIRAGSSYEQYF	TGTGCCATCAGGGCCGGGAGCTCCTACGAGCAGTACTTC
TRBV19	NA	NA	TRBJ1-2	CASTGGNYGYTF	TGTGCCAGTACTGGGGGGAACTACGGCTACACCTTC
TRBV12-3/TRBV12-4	NA	NA	TRBJ2-1	CASRGSNEQFF	TGTGCCAGCAGGGGAAGCAATGAGCAGTTCTTC
TRBV2	TRBD1	NA	TRBJ1-1	CASTGGTAEAFF	TGTGCCAGCACAGGGGGCACGGCTGAAGCTTTCTTT
TRBV7-3	NA	NA	TRBJ2-3	CASSSGLTTDTQYF	TGTGCCAGCAGCTCAGGACTAACAACAGATACGCAGTATTTT
TRBV9	NA	NA	TRBJ2-1	CASSPIPSSGGSSYNEQFF	TGTGCCAGCAGCCCAATCCCCTCCAGCGGAGGGAGCTCCTACAATGAGCAGTTCTTC
TRBV7-3	NA	NA	TRBJ2-3	CASSLMPGARTDTQYF	TGTGCCAGCAGCTTAATGCCGGGGGCCCGCACAGATACGCAGTATTTT
TRBV7-9	TRBD1	NA	TRBJ1-2	CASSAGTGSGYGYTF	TGTGCCAGCAGCGCTGGGACAGGGTCCGGCTATGGCTACACCTTC
TRBV4-1	NA	NA	TRBJ2-7	CASSQDSGGSYEQYF	TGCGCCAGCAGCCAAGATTCTGGAGGGTCCTACGAGCAGTACTTC
TRBV3-1/TRBV3-2	NA	NA	TRBJ2-7	CASSQDRGTIYEQYF	TGTGCCAGCAGCCAAGATCGGGGCACTATCTACGAGCAGTACTTC
TRBV7-2	TRBD1	NA	TRBJ1-4	CASSLGQGIATNEKLFF	TGTGCCAGCAGCTTGGGACAGGGGATCGCAACTAATGAAAAACTGTTTTTT
TRBV30	TRBD2	NA	TRBJ2-1	CAWSVPSGLYNEQFF	TGTGCCTGGAGTGTACCTAGCGGGCTCTACAATGAGCAGTTCTTC
TRBV28	TRBD1	NA	TRBJ1-2	CAGQGAYGYTF	TGTGCCGGACAGGGGGCCTATGGCTACACCTTC